A selection of T cell receptor beta chains follows, all from one sample in a study of OX40 agonist ivuxolimab in advanced cancers. Here immunoSEQ multiplex PCR was the method, and the copy in TCRdb shows in-frame clones only, minus some. This table has about 64,000 clones, 91% appearing once. Material: CD4+ or CD8+ T cells sorted from blood, obtained in a trial of the OX40 agonist ivuxolimab. The receptors were gathered from an adult with an advanced solid tumor such as melanoma, head and neck, liver or kidney cancer. The CDR3 runs from the conserved cysteine through the conserved F or W. Fields, in order: V gene, J gene, D gene, clone size, CDR3 DNA, CDR3 protein. A D gene is named only where the DNA matches it firmly. Only part of the rows carry a size: once, few, many, or a class if the clone is expanded.

TRBV6-1	TRBJ2-7	NA	NA	TGTGCCAGCAGCGACGGGACCGCCTACGAGCAGTACTTC	CASSDGTAYEQYF
TRBV11-2	TRBJ2-1	NA	NA	TGTGCCAGCAGCTTAGGTGAGACCCTCTACAATGAGCAGTTCTTC	CASSLGETLYNEQFF
TRBV28	TRBJ1-1	TRBD1	NA	TGTGCCAGCAACAGACAGGGGAGGACTGAAGCTTTCTTT	CASNRQGRTEAFF
TRBV5-6	TRBJ2-3	NA	NA	TGTGCCAGCAGCCGTCTTGGGGGTCCGGACACAGATACGCAGTATTTT	CASSRLGGPDTDTQYF
TRBV30	TRBJ1-1	NA	NA	TGTGCCTGGATAAAAGGGACATCTGAAGCTTTCTTT	CAWIKGTSEAFF
TRBV5-1	TRBJ2-7	TRBD1	NA	TGCGCCAGCAGCGCAGGAGGACAGGGGGCATACGAGCAGTACTTC	CASSAGGQGAYEQYF
TRBV21-1	TRBJ2-7	NA	once	TGTGCCAGCAGCAAATGGGGGACAGCCGGGACTAGCGGGATCCACTACGAGCAGTACTTC	CASSKWGTAGTSGIHYEQYF
TRBV29-1	TRBJ2-2	TRBD2	NA	TGCAGCGTTGAACTAGCGGGAGTTACCGGGGAGCTGTTTTTT	CSVELAGVTGELFF
TRBV5-4	TRBJ2-1	NA	NA	TGTGCCAGCAGCTTGCAGGTAGCGACTGAGCAGTTCTTC	CASSLQVATEQFF
TRBV10-1	TRBJ2-2	NA	NA	TGCGCCAGCCGGGACAACTGGGCCAACACCGGGGAGCTGTTTTTT	CASRDNWANTGELFF
TRBV9	TRBJ2-7	TRBD1	NA	TGTGCCAGCAGCGTAGGGGGGACAGGGAGGGACGAGCAGTACTTC	CASSVGGTGRDEQYF
TRBV19	TRBJ2-5	TRBD1	NA	TGTGCCAGTAGTAGAAACAGGGGGACAGGGGGAGAGACCCAGTACTTC	CASSRNRGTGGETQYF
TRBV30	TRBJ2-1	TRBD2	NA	TGTGCCTGGAGTGGTCTAGCGGATAATGAGCAGTTCTTC	CAWSGLADNEQFF
TRBV2	TRBJ1-2	NA	NA	TGTGCCTCACAAGAGGGTACCGTTGGCTACACCTTC	CASQEGTVGYTF
TRBV18	TRBJ2-7	TRBD2	once	TGTGCCAGCTCTCCCAGCGGGAGGGCTTCCTACGAGCAGTACTTC	CASSPSGRASYEQYF
TRBV10-3	TRBJ2-7	NA	NA	TGTGCCATCAGTGGAGGGGGGGTCTACGAGCAGTACTTC	CAISGGGVYEQYF
TRBV7-7	TRBJ2-2	NA	NA	TGTGCTAGCAGCTTACGAGCAAAAGCGGAGTCGAACACCGGGGAGCTGTTTTTT	CASSLRAKAESNTGELFF
TRBV19	TRBJ2-1	NA	once	TGTGCCAGTACCAGAAACCCCAATGAGCAGTTCTTC	CASTRNPNEQFF
TRBV19	TRBJ2-2	TRBD1	NA	TGTGCCAGTAGTACGCTCACAGGGGCCACCGGGGAGCTGTTTTTT	CASSTLTGATGELFF
TRBV18	TRBJ1-2	NA	NA	TGTGCCAGCTCCCAAAAAGGAGACACCGTTAGCGAGTACACCTTC	CASSQKGDTVSEYTF
TRBV7-9	TRBJ2-7	TRBD1	NA	TGTGCCAGCAGCTTACTAGGGACAGGGCTCTACGAGCAGTACTTC	CASSLLGTGLYEQYF
TRBV9	TRBJ2-3	NA	once	TGTGCCAGCAGCCCCCGAGCGGTGCGCACAGATACGCAGTATTTT	CASSPRAVRTDTQYF
TRBV5-4	TRBJ2-5	NA	NA	TGTGCCAGCAGCTTGTACGCGCTACTACAAGAGACCCAGTACTTC	CASSLYALLQETQYF
TRBV7-2	TRBJ2-5	NA	NA	TGTGCCAGCACCCCGGCGGGGCCCCAGCGCGAGACCCAGTACTTC	CASTPAGPQRETQYF
TRBV5-8	TRBJ2-7	TRBD2	NA	TGTGCCAGCAGCCGGACTAGCGGTTCCTACGAGCAGTACTTC	CASSRTSGSYEQYF
TRBV10-3	TRBJ2-7	NA	NA	TGTGCCATCAGTGAGAGTCTAGCCTCCTACGAGCAGTACTTC	CAISESLASYEQYF
TRBV4-1	TRBJ1-5	TRBD1	NA	TGCGCCAGCAGCCTTGGGACAGGGGGCGTTCAGCCCCAGCATTTT	CASSLGTGGVQPQHF
TRBV7-3	TRBJ2-3	TRBD1	NA	TGTGCCAGCAGGACTAACGGACAGGGCACAGATACGCAGTATTTT	CASRTNGQGTDTQYF
TRBV30	TRBJ2-4	TRBD2	NA	TGTGCCTGGAGAGCCCGACTAGCGGGAGGGCCCGGGGCCAAAAACATTCAGTACTTC	CAWRARLAGGPGAKNIQYF
TRBV5-1	TRBJ1-2	NA	NA	TGCGCCAGCAGCTTCGGACAGCGCCGCATTTCTAACTATGGCTACACCTTC	CASSFGQRRISNYGYTF
TRBV28	TRBJ1-4	NA	NA	TGTGCCAGCAGCCCCGGGGCAGCAACTAATGAAAAACTGTTTTTT	CASSPGAATNEKLFF
TRBV4-2	TRBJ2-7	TRBD2	NA	TGTGCCAGCAGCCAAAACCCCGGGACTAGCGGGTACGAGCAGTACTTC	CASSQNPGTSGYEQYF
TRBV7-9	TRBJ2-5	TRBD2	few	TGTGCCAGCAGCCGAGCGGGAGGCCTGACCCAGTACTTC	CASSRAGGLTQYF
TRBV5-1	TRBJ2-5	NA	NA	TGCGCCAGCAGTTCCTCCGGGACACCACAAGAGACCCAGTACTTC	CASSSSGTPQETQYF
TRBV10-1	TRBJ2-1	NA	NA	TGCGCCAGCAGTGAATTAGCCCTTTGTAATGAGCAGTTCTTC	CASSELALCNEQFF
TRBV4-1	TRBJ2-3	TRBD2	once	TGCGCCAGCAGTCACGGACTAGCGGGACTCACAGATACGCAGTATTTT	CASSHGLAGLTDTQYF
TRBV6-6	TRBJ2-7	TRBD2	NA	TGTGCCAGCCCCGGACTAGCGGATTTCTACGAGCAGTACTTC	CASPGLADFYEQYF
TRBV28	TRBJ1-3	NA	NA	TGTGCCAGCAGTCTCACGGGTGGTGGGAAGCGGGAAACCTACTCTGGAAACACCATATATTTT	CASSLTGGGKRETYSGNTIYF
TRBV5-1	TRBJ1-2	TRBD1	NA	TGCGCCAGCAGCTTGGGATCGGGACAGGGGTTCTATGGCTACACCTTC	CASSLGSGQGFYGYTF
TRBV18	TRBJ2-7	TRBD1	NA	TGTGCCAGCTCGCGACAGGGGAGGATAACCTACGAGCAGTACTTC	CASSRQGRITYEQYF
TRBV7-2	TRBJ2-7	NA	NA	TGTGCCAGCAGCTCACACCCACCCCCCACAGGGACCGAGCAGTACTTC	CASSSHPPPTGTEQYF
TRBV9	TRBJ1-3	NA	NA	TGTGCCAGCAGCACCACGCGGACGGTCTCTGGAAACACCATATATTTT	CASSTTRTVSGNTIYF
TRBV6-5	TRBJ2-7	TRBD2	NA	TGTGCCAGCAAGGAAGCGGGGACCTACGAGCAGTACTTC	CASKEAGTYEQYF
TRBV5-1	TRBJ1-4	NA	NA	TGCGCCAGCAGCCCCTCCGGAGGTAATGAAAAACTGTTTTTT	CASSPSGGNEKLFF
TRBV30	TRBJ1-6	TRBD1	NA	TGTGCCTGGAGCTCAGGGGGCGGTTCACCCCTCCACTTT	CAWSSGGGSPLHF
TRBV5-4	TRBJ2-3	NA	NA	TGTGCCAGCAGCTTGGCCGCTCGCACAGATACGCAGTATTTT	CASSLAARTDTQYF
TRBV19	TRBJ1-1	NA	NA	TGTGCCAGTACAGTCTTCAACATGAACACTGAAGCTTTCTTT	CASTVFNMNTEAFF
TRBV29-1	TRBJ1-1	NA	few	TGCAGCGTTGGGGCGGACTGGGCTACTGAAGCTTTCTTT	CSVGADWATEAFF
TRBV29-1	TRBJ1-1	TRBD1	once	TGCAGCGTGGGACAGAGTGTGAACACTGAAGCTTTCTTT	CSVGQSVNTEAFF
TRBV27	TRBJ2-1	TRBD2	NA	TGTGCCAGCAGTCCCTACCTAGCGGGACCCGCCTACAATGAGCAGTTCTTC	CASSPYLAGPAYNEQFF
TRBV5-4	TRBJ2-1	NA	NA	TGTGCCAGCAGCTTTGGCGGTGAGCAGTTCTTC	CASSFGGEQFF
TRBV6-6	TRBJ1-2	NA	NA	TGTGCCAGCGAGGACGGCAACTATGGCTACACCTTC	CASEDGNYGYTF
TRBV7-3	TRBJ2-3	NA	NA	TGTGCCAGCAGCTTACAGGGTATCGGCACAGATACGCAGTATTTT	CASSLQGIGTDTQYF
TRBV30	TRBJ2-4	NA	few	TGTGCCTGGAGTTCGTCCTACTTTCAGTACTTC	CAWSSSYFQYF
TRBV14	TRBJ1-4	TRBD1	few	TGTGCCAGCAGCCGAGACCGGGACAGGGGACTTAGGAAGTCGCAACTGTTTTTT	CASSRDRDRGLRKSQLFF